This T cell receptor (beta chain) came from a study of glioma-infiltrating T cells after dendritic cell vaccination. Study-level background: Glioblastoma patients came from Phase I and II dendritic cell vaccination trials.

The primer mix had 60 V beta and 13 J beta primers. Sequencing was performed with immunoSEQ multiplex PCR; in TCRdb, only in-frame clones are kept and a portion is missing. The sample comprises about 76,000 clones, around 87% of which are singletons, and approximately 2.2% rests with the top ten. Time point reported: after dendritic cell vaccination, including at tumor progression/relapse. None of the glioblastoma patients had an isocitrate dehydrogenase mutation. This CDR3 is 13 amino acids long. Germline CDR1 and CDR2: MNHNS and SASEGT. The junction had 3 bases not matched to a gene; V was cut back by 8 bases and J by 1 base.

This TCR derives from a human donor with glioblastoma. The rearrangement joins TRBV6-1 to TRBJ2-3; TRBD2 agrees at 7 bases. The source material was blood, sampled after dendritic cell vaccination. DNA for the CDR3: TGTGCCAGCGGGGGGGATGGCACAGATACGCAGTATTTT. Translation: CASGGDGTDTQYF.